A selection of T cell receptor beta chains follows, all from one sample in a study of blood T cell repertoires in COVID-19. Only in-frame clones appear in the TCRdb table, and some are missing; sequencing was by immunoSEQ multiplex PCR. This sample has about 190,000 clones; roughly 86% occur once, and the top ten carry around 24%. The material sequenced was PBMCs or T cells enriched from blood (not recorded which). These receptors came from a woman aged 40 to 50 in a cohort exposed to, infected with or recovered from COVID-19 (not recorded which). Both conserved end residues are part of each CDR3. The D gene is left open where the match is weak. Size tells how often a clone was seen (once, few, many) or the class of an expanded clone, and some rows leave it out.

abundance: NA
d_gene: NA
v_gene: TRBV9
j_gene: TRBJ1-4
CDR3nt: TGTGCCAGCAGCGGAGCAGCGGGGCATCCTAATGAAAAACTGTTTTTT
CDR3aa: CASSGAAGHPNEKLFF

abundance: NA
d_gene: TRBD1
v_gene: TRBV9
j_gene: TRBJ2-7
CDR3nt: TGTGCCAGCAGCCCTACCGGGACAGGGGGCTCCTACGAGCAGTACTTC
CDR3aa: CASSPTGTGGSYEQYF

abundance: NA
d_gene: TRBD2
v_gene: TRBV5-1
j_gene: TRBJ2-1
CDR3nt: TGCGCCAGCAGCCTTATGGCGGGAGGGCCGGGCTCCTACAATGAGCAGTTCTTC
CDR3aa: CASSLMAGGPGSYNEQFF

abundance: NA
d_gene: NA
v_gene: TRBV5-1
j_gene: TRBJ2-1
CDR3nt: TGCGCCAGCAGCAGCGGGAATGAGCAGTTCTTC
CDR3aa: CASSSGNEQFF

abundance: NA
d_gene: NA
v_gene: TRBV11-2
j_gene: TRBJ2-6
CDR3nt: TGTGCCAGCAGCTCCAGACACGGTTACTCTGGGGCCAACGTCCTGACTTTC
CDR3aa: CASSSRHGYSGANVLTF

abundance: NA
d_gene: TRBD1
v_gene: TRBV27
j_gene: TRBJ2-3
CDR3nt: TGTGCCAGCAGTCCGGGACAGGGCATGACAGATACGCAGTATTTT
CDR3aa: CASSPGQGMTDTQYF

abundance: once
d_gene: NA
v_gene: TRBV20-1
j_gene: TRBJ2-1
CDR3nt: TGCAGTGCTAGTGGCACTAGCTTCTCCAATGAGCAGTTCTTC
CDR3aa: CSASGTSFSNEQFF

abundance: NA
d_gene: TRBD1
v_gene: TRBV29-1
j_gene: TRBJ2-1
CDR3nt: TGCAGCGTTGAGCCCCTGGACAGGCTGGGGTCCTACAATGAGCAGTTCTTC
CDR3aa: CSVEPLDRLGSYNEQFF

abundance: few
d_gene: TRBD1
v_gene: TRBV29-1
j_gene: TRBJ1-3
CDR3nt: TGCAGCGTCCCCGGACAGGGGGCGAAGGGAAACACCATATATTTT
CDR3aa: CSVPGQGAKGNTIYF

abundance: NA
d_gene: NA
v_gene: TRBV5-5
j_gene: TRBJ1-1
CDR3nt: TGTGCCAGCAGCTTGGACAGGTGGAACACTGAAGCTTTCTTT
CDR3aa: CASSLDRWNTEAFF

abundance: NA
d_gene: TRBD2
v_gene: TRBV12-5
j_gene: TRBJ2-3
CDR3nt: TGTGCTAGTGGTCCCCTAGCGGGGATCACAGATACGCAGTATTTT
CDR3aa: CASGPLAGITDTQYF

abundance: NA
d_gene: NA
v_gene: TRBV19
j_gene: TRBJ2-7
CDR3nt: TGTGCCAGTAGTATTGAAGGCAGGGGCTTTTCCTACGAGCAGTACTTC
CDR3aa: CASSIEGRGFSYEQYF

abundance: NA
d_gene: TRBD1
v_gene: TRBV11-3
j_gene: TRBJ2-2
CDR3nt: TGTGCCAGCAGCTCCAGTACAGGGGCGAACACCGGGGAGCTGTTTTTT
CDR3aa: CASSSSTGANTGELFF

abundance: NA
d_gene: NA
v_gene: TRBV28
j_gene: TRBJ1-5
CDR3nt: TGTGCCAGCAGTAACAGGGATAGCAATCAGCCCCAGCATTTT
CDR3aa: CASSNRDSNQPQHF

abundance: NA
d_gene: NA
v_gene: TRBV14
j_gene: TRBJ1-2
CDR3nt: TGTGCCAGCAGCCAGGCTGGCAGGGTGGGATATGGCTACACCTTC
CDR3aa: CASSQAGRVGYGYTF

abundance: once
d_gene: NA
v_gene: TRBV24-1
j_gene: TRBJ2-7
CDR3nt: TGTGCCACCAGTGATTTTGCAGGTAGCTCCTACGAGCAGTACTTC
CDR3aa: CATSDFAGSSYEQYF

abundance: NA
d_gene: NA
v_gene: TRBV2
j_gene: TRBJ1-1
CDR3nt: TGTGCCAGCAGTGTACTGGTCGTATTAACTGAAGCTTTCTTT
CDR3aa: CASSVLVVLTEAFF

abundance: NA
d_gene: TRBD2
v_gene: TRBV7-9
j_gene: TRBJ2-1
CDR3nt: TGTGCCAGCAGCTCAGCGGGAGGTAATGAGCAGTTCTTC
CDR3aa: CASSSAGGNEQFF

abundance: NA
d_gene: NA
v_gene: TRBV7-2
j_gene: TRBJ2-6
CDR3nt: TGTGCCAGCAGCGCCCGGTCGCAGGGCGCCAACGTCCTGACTTTC
CDR3aa: CASSARSQGANVLTF

abundance: few
d_gene: TRBD1
v_gene: TRBV28
j_gene: TRBJ1-1
CDR3nt: TGTGCCAGCGGCCTGATGGGGACAGATGAAGCTTTCTTT
CDR3aa: CASGLMGTDEAFF

abundance: NA
d_gene: TRBD2
v_gene: TRBV2
j_gene: TRBJ2-1
CDR3nt: TGTGCCAGCAGTCCACCTCTGGAACTAGCGGGGGGTCGGTCCTACAATGAGCAGTTCTTC
CDR3aa: CASSPPLELAGGRSYNEQFF

abundance: NA
d_gene: TRBD2
v_gene: TRBV7-2
j_gene: TRBJ2-3
CDR3nt: TGTGCCAGCAGCTTGTTTCCGGGACTAGCGGGCATCACAGATACGCAGTATTTT
CDR3aa: CASSLFPGLAGITDTQYF

abundance: NA
d_gene: NA
v_gene: TRBV9
j_gene: TRBJ2-7
CDR3nt: TGTGCCAGCAGCGTAGGTACCCCCGGGGAGCAGTACTTC
CDR3aa: CASSVGTPGEQYF

abundance: NA
d_gene: TRBD2
v_gene: TRBV11-2
j_gene: TRBJ2-3
CDR3nt: TGTGCCAGCAGCTTAGGGGCAGGACTAGCGGGGGGCACAGATACGCAGTATTTT
CDR3aa: CASSLGAGLAGGTDTQYF

abundance: NA
d_gene: NA
v_gene: TRBV2
j_gene: TRBJ1-2
CDR3nt: TGTGCCACGCGGGACTTGAGGGGCTACACCTTC
CDR3aa: CATRDLRGYTF

abundance: NA
d_gene: TRBD2
v_gene: TRBV7-9
j_gene: TRBJ2-1
CDR3nt: TGTGCCAGCAGCTTCGCGGGACTAGCCTTCAATGAGCAGTTCTTC
CDR3aa: CASSFAGLAFNEQFF

abundance: NA
d_gene: TRBD1
v_gene: TRBV3-1/TRBV3-2
j_gene: TRBJ2-5
CDR3nt: TGTGCCAGCAGCCGGACAGGGTGTGGTGAGACCCAGTACTTC
CDR3aa: CASSRTGCGETQYF

abundance: NA
d_gene: TRBD1
v_gene: TRBV7-8
j_gene: TRBJ1-6
CDR3nt: TGTGCCAGCAGTTCCGGGACAGAGGGCTCACCCCTCCACTTT
CDR3aa: CASSSGTEGSPLHF

abundance: NA
d_gene: TRBD1
v_gene: TRBV27
j_gene: TRBJ1-2
CDR3nt: TGTGCCAGCAGTTTATGGTATGGGACAGACTCCTATGGCTACACCTTC
CDR3aa: CASSLWYGTDSYGYTF

abundance: NA
d_gene: TRBD2
v_gene: TRBV3-1/TRBV3-2
j_gene: TRBJ2-3
CDR3nt: TGTGCCAGCAGCCAAATCCGTGCGGGAGCCGAAGATACGCAGTATTTT
CDR3aa: CASSQIRAGAEDTQYF

abundance: few
d_gene: NA
v_gene: TRBV6-5
j_gene: TRBJ1-1
CDR3nt: TGTGCCAGCAGCTCGGGAGAGAACACTGAAGCTTTCTTT
CDR3aa: CASSSGENTEAFF

abundance: NA
d_gene: NA
v_gene: TRBV11-2
j_gene: TRBJ2-5
CDR3nt: TGTGCCAGCAGCTCGAGGGAGACCCAGTACTTC
CDR3aa: CASSSRETQYF

abundance: NA
d_gene: TRBD1
v_gene: TRBV6-5
j_gene: TRBJ1-1
CDR3nt: TGTGCCAGCAGTACCGACAGGGGGGGGAAAGCTTTCTTT
CDR3aa: CASSTDRGGKAFF

abundance: NA
d_gene: NA
v_gene: TRBV11-2
j_gene: TRBJ2-7
CDR3nt: TGTGCCAGCAGCTTATTAAACTACGAGCAGTACTTC
CDR3aa: CASSLLNYEQYF

abundance: NA
d_gene: TRBD1
v_gene: TRBV28
j_gene: TRBJ1-2
CDR3nt: TGTGCCAGCAGTTTTGTCGTCTTCAGGGGGGACTATGGCTACACCTTC
CDR3aa: CASSFVVFRGDYGYTF

abundance: NA
d_gene: TRBD2
v_gene: TRBV5-1
j_gene: TRBJ2-1
CDR3nt: TGCGCCAGCAGCTTGAGCGGGGTTGCCAATGAGCAGTTCTTC
CDR3aa: CASSLSGVANEQFF

abundance: NA
d_gene: NA
v_gene: TRBV19
j_gene: TRBJ1-6
CDR3nt: TGTGCCAGTAGTCCTACTATTGGGGGGAAGTCACCCCTCCACTTT
CDR3aa: CASSPTIGGKSPLHF

abundance: NA
d_gene: NA
v_gene: TRBV7-2
j_gene: TRBJ1-2
CDR3nt: TGTGCCAGCAGCTTATACCTAGCTAACTATGGCTACACCTTC
CDR3aa: CASSLYLANYGYTF

abundance: NA
d_gene: TRBD1
v_gene: TRBV19
j_gene: TRBJ1-5
CDR3nt: TGTGCCAGTAGTAGTGGGACAGGGTTACATCAGCCCCAGCATTTT
CDR3aa: CASSSGTGLHQPQHF

abundance: once
d_gene: TRBD1
v_gene: TRBV9
j_gene: TRBJ1-1
CDR3nt: TGTGCCAGCAGCCCCCCGGGACAGGGGGCTGGGAACACTGAAGCTTTCTTT
CDR3aa: CASSPPGQGAGNTEAFF

abundance: NA
d_gene: TRBD1
v_gene: TRBV19
j_gene: TRBJ2-7
CDR3nt: TGTGCCAGTAGTATTGGGCAGGGGGCTACAGGCGAGCAGTACTTC
CDR3aa: CASSIGQGATGEQYF

abundance: NA
d_gene: NA
v_gene: TRBV18
j_gene: TRBJ1-3
CDR3nt: TGTGCCAGCTCACCACCGGGGGCGGCGAGCTCTGGAAACACCATATATTTT
CDR3aa: CASSPPGAASSGNTIYF

abundance: NA
d_gene: TRBD2
v_gene: TRBV3-1/TRBV3-2
j_gene: TRBJ2-2
CDR3nt: TGTGCCAGCAGCACACGACTAGCTTCAGGCGGGGAGCTGTTTTTT
CDR3aa: CASSTRLASGGELFF

abundance: NA
d_gene: NA
v_gene: TRBV27
j_gene: TRBJ1-1
CDR3nt: TGTGCCAGCAGTTTATCGGCAGGGGCGAACACTGAAGCTTTCTTT
CDR3aa: CASSLSAGANTEAFF

abundance: NA
d_gene: NA
v_gene: TRBV27
j_gene: TRBJ1-5
CDR3nt: TGTGCCAGCAGTTGGGGCGGAAAAGGGCCCCAGCATTTT
CDR3aa: CASSWGGKGPQHF

abundance: NA
d_gene: NA
v_gene: TRBV4-1
j_gene: TRBJ2-7
CDR3nt: TGCGCCAGCAGCCAAGTCCCGGACAGAAACTCCTACGAGCAGTACTTC
CDR3aa: CASSQVPDRNSYEQYF

abundance: once
d_gene: TRBD2
v_gene: TRBV7-2
j_gene: TRBJ2-5
CDR3nt: TGTGCCAGCAGCTCTACTAGCGGAACACAAGAGACCCAGTACTTC
CDR3aa: CASSSTSGTQETQYF

abundance: NA
d_gene: TRBD1
v_gene: TRBV27
j_gene: TRBJ1-1
CDR3nt: TGTGCCAGCAGTATACAGGGGTACACTGAAGCTTTCTTT
CDR3aa: CASSIQGYTEAFF

abundance: NA
d_gene: TRBD1
v_gene: TRBV6-5
j_gene: TRBJ2-5
CDR3nt: TGTGCCAGCACGAGGCCAGGGGGAATAGAGACCCAGTACTTC
CDR3aa: CASTRPGGIETQYF

abundance: NA
d_gene: TRBD1
v_gene: TRBV12-3/TRBV12-4
j_gene: TRBJ2-7
CDR3nt: TGTGCCAGCAGCCGACAGGGGTACGAGCAGTACTTC
CDR3aa: CASSRQGYEQYF

abundance: NA
d_gene: TRBD1
v_gene: TRBV19
j_gene: TRBJ2-7
CDR3nt: TGTGCCAGTAGTCCTCAGGACAGGGACTACGAGCAGTACTTC
CDR3aa: CASSPQDRDYEQYF

abundance: few
d_gene: NA
v_gene: TRBV28
j_gene: TRBJ2-7
CDR3nt: TGTGCCAGCAGTTTCACAGGAGCCACGTTGGAGCAGTACTTC
CDR3aa: CASSFTGATLEQYF

abundance: NA
d_gene: NA
v_gene: TRBV6-2/TRBV6-3
j_gene: TRBJ2-7
CDR3nt: TGTGCCAGCAGTTTTAGCGTTATGGACGAGCAGTACTTC
CDR3aa: CASSFSVMDEQYF

abundance: NA
d_gene: NA
v_gene: TRBV28
j_gene: TRBJ1-5
CDR3nt: TGTGCCAGCAGAACAGGGAGTCAGCCCCAGCATTTT
CDR3aa: CASRTGSQPQHF

abundance: NA
d_gene: TRBD2
v_gene: TRBV7-8
j_gene: TRBJ2-1
CDR3nt: TGTGCCAGCAGCTCCCCACCCACGGGAGGGAGAGGTTCCTACAATGAGCAGTTCTTC
CDR3aa: CASSSPPTGGRGSYNEQFF

abundance: NA
d_gene: TRBD2
v_gene: TRBV5-3
j_gene: TRBJ2-5
CDR3nt: TGTGCCAGAAGCTTTAGCGGGAGGGAGACCCAGTACTTC
CDR3aa: CARSFSGRETQYF

abundance: few
d_gene: NA
v_gene: TRBV3-1/TRBV3-2
j_gene: TRBJ1-5
CDR3nt: TGTGCCAGCAGCCAAGCGGTCCATAGCAATCAGCCCCAGCATTTT
CDR3aa: CASSQAVHSNQPQHF

abundance: NA
d_gene: NA
v_gene: TRBV6-4
j_gene: TRBJ2-7
CDR3nt: TGTGCCAGCTTAGTGCCTAGGGGCAATTACGAGCAGTACTTC
CDR3aa: CASLVPRGNYEQYF

abundance: NA
d_gene: TRBD1
v_gene: TRBV5-1
j_gene: TRBJ1-2
CDR3nt: TGCGCCAGCAGCATATTTACCGGGACAGCTAACTATGGCTACACCTTC
CDR3aa: CASSIFTGTANYGYTF

abundance: NA
d_gene: TRBD2
v_gene: TRBV4-1
j_gene: TRBJ2-7
CDR3nt: TGCGCCAGCAGCCCCGCTCCAGCGGGAGTAAGCGAGCAGTACTTC
CDR3aa: CASSPAPAGVSEQYF